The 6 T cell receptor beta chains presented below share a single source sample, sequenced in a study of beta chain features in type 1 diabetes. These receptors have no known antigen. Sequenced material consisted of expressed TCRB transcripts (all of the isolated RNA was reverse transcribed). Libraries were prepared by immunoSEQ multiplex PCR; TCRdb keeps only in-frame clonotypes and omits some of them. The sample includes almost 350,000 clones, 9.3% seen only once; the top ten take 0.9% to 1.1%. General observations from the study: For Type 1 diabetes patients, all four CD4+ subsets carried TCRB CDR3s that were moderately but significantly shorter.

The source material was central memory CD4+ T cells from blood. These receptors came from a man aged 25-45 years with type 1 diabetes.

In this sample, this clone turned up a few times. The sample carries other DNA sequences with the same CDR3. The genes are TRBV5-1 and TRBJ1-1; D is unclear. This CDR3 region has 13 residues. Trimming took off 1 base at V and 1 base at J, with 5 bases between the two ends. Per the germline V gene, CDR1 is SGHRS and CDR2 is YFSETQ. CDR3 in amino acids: CASSLNTNTEAFF. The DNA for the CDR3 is TGCGCCAGCAGCTTGAACACGAACACTGAAGCTTTCTTT.

The chain's CDR3 is CASSLGGTQGADTQYF. In DNA, the CDR3 is TGTGCCAGCAGCTTGGGAGGGACTCAAGGGGCAGATACGCAGTATTTT. The rearrangement joins TRBV5-6 to TRBJ2-3, with TRBD2 as a possible D gene (6 bases). Looked up from germline, CDR1 is SGHDT and CDR2 is YYEEEE. V lost 0 bases to trimming and J lost 4 bases, with 15 bases between them. This CDR3 comprises 16 residues.

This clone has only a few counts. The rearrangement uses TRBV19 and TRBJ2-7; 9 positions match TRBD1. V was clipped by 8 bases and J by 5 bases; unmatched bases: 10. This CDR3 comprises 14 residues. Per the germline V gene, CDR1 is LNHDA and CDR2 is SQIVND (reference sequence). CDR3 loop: CASAPGQGSHEQYF. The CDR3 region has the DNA TGTGCCAGTGCCCCGGGACAGGGTAGCCACGAGCAGTACTTC.

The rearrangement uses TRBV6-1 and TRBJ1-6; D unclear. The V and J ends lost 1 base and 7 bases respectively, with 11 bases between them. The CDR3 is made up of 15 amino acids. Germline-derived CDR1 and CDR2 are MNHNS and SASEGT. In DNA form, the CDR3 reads TGTGCCAGCAGTGAAGTCCCACAGATAAATTCACCCCTCCACTTT. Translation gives CASSEVPQINSPLHF.

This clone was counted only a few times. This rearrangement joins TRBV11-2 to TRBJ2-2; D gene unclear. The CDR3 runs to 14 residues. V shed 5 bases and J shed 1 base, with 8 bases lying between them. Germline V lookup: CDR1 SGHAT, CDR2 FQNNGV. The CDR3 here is CASSVLRNTGELFF. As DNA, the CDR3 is TGTGCCAGCAGCGTTCTTCGGAACACCGGGGAGCTGTTTTTT.

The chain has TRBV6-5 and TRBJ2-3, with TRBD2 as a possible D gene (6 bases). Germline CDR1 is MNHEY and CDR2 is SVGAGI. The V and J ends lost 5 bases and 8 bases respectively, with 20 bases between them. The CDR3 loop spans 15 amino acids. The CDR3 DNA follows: TGTGCCAGCAGTCTCGCATTCGTCGACGGGAGTACGCAGTATTTT. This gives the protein CASSLAFVDGSTQYF.